The clone carrying this TCR beta chain was observed a single time. Profiling relied on immunoSEQ multiplex PCR, and the TCRdb table lists in-frame clones only, not all of them. The sample gives hundreds of thousands of clones, approximately 87% of which show up once; about 0.01% is in the top ten. This specimen belongs to a study of shared T cell receptors in the human thymus. Germline V gene data show CDR1 as MNHEY and CDR2 as SMNVEV (reference sequence). V shed 3 bases and J shed 3 bases, with 17 bases lying between them. This CDR3 has 16 amino acids. The same data also went into a second study, on human thymus T cells. That report notes: Donors were healthy Finnish infants having corrective surgery for congenital heart defects. Resections from corrective heart surgery supplied the thymus tissue. Thymic and blood repertoires appeared to show biased V and J gene usage. In unrelated individuals, thymic repertoires overlapped highly, according to related research.

The material sequenced was thymocytes. The chain has TRBV27 and TRBJ1-1; a possible D gene is TRBD1 (6 bases). The source is a boy in the first two years of life with a congenital heart defect. CDR3 amino acids: CASSLYTGTTDTEAFF. As DNA, the CDR3 is TGTGCCAGCAGTTTGTACACCGGGACAACAGACACTGAAGCTTTCTTT.